The 18 T cell receptor beta chains in this list originate from one sample, sequenced in a study of cytomegalovirus exposure and HLA in healthy donors. Use of 60 Vbeta and 13 Jbeta primers characterized the PCR. Profiling relied on immunoSEQ multiplex PCR, and the TCRdb table lists in-frame clones only, not all of them. The sample includes approximately 110,000 clones, around 83% seen only once; the top ten take roughly 23%. The sample comprised PBMCs. Source of these receptors: a young man in good health and CMV-seropositive.

This clone occurred once. This sequence joins TRBV27 and TRBJ2-5, with a tentative D call TRBD2 (5 bases). V was trimmed by 6 bases and J by 5 bases, leaving 19 bases between them. The CDR3 length is 15 residues. Germline values: CDR1 MNHEY, CDR2 SMNVEV (reference sequence). In nucleotides, the CDR3 is TGTGCCAGCAGGAACATGCAGGAGGCGCGGGAGACCCAGTACTTC. Protein sequence: CASRNMQEARETQYF.

The chain couples TRBV14 to TRBJ2-4; a possible D gene is TRBD2 (6 bases). The length of the CDR3 is 19 residues. V lost 4 bases, J lost 0 bases, and 22 bases lay in between. Germline CDR1 SGHDN, CDR2 FVKESK. CDR3 sequence: CASSRTAGTAGLAKNIQYF. The CDR3 DNA sequence: TGTGCCAGCAGCCGAACCGCTGGGACTGCGGGGCTAGCCAAAAACATTCAGTACTTC.

This clone was seen a few times. The chain combines TRBV25-1 with TRBJ2-2; no clear D. The germline gives CDR1 MGHDK, CDR2 SYGVNS. The CDR3 is made up of 13 amino acids. The V gene lost 2 bases and the J gene lost 3 bases, with 4 bases spanning the gap. DNA of the CDR3: TGTGCCAGCAGTGAAGACTACACCGGGGAGCTGTTTTTT. Protein product: CASSEDYTGELFF.

The chain couples TRBV27 to TRBJ2-1; 10 positions agree with TRBD1. The CDR3 runs to 16 residues. Losses at the gene ends were 8 bases for V and 3 bases for J; bases not matched to a gene: 10. Germline V gene lookup returns CDR1 MNHEY and CDR2 SMNVEV (reference sequence). The CDR3 here is CASAPRRDRGYNEQFF. The CDR3 DNA reads as TGTGCCAGCGCACCGCGGCGGGACAGGGGCTACAATGAGCAGTTCTTC.

This chain joins TRBV5-1 and TRBJ1-1; 9 nucleotides line up with TRBD1. Germline V gene lookup returns CDR1 SGHRS and CDR2 YFSETQ. The ends lost 2 bases at V and 6 bases at J; junction bases unmatched: 5. The CDR3 consists of 14 residues. CDR3 DNA: TGCGCCAGCAGCTTAGACAGGGGGTGGGCTGAAGCTTTCTTT. Translated: CASSLDRGWAEAFF.

As for this clone: Other DNA sequences in this specimen translate into the identical CDR3. The chain uses TRBV2 and TRBJ2-5; weak D call: TRBD2 (5 bases). V was shortened by 8 bases and J by 5 bases, with 9 bases between the two germline ends. The CDR3 length is 11 residues. Germline CDR1 and CDR2: SNHLY and FYNNEI. CDR3: CASSRAETQYF. CDR3 nucleotides: TGTGCCAGCTCGAGGGCGGAGACCCAGTACTTC.

In this sample, this clone turned up a few times. The rearrangement joins TRBV4-1 to TRBJ1-5; TRBD1 is a possible D gene (6 bases). The germline V gene encodes CDR1 MGHRA and CDR2 YSYEKL. The ends were cut back, 0 bases at V and 2 bases at J, with 8 bases in the middle. CDR3 length: 15 amino acids. In nucleotides, the CDR3 is TGCGCCAGCAGCCAAGAAAGGACAGGCAATCAGCCCCAGCATTTT. This encodes CASSQERTGNQPQHF.

The chain carries TRBV27 and TRBJ1-4; D perhaps matches TRBD1 (6 bases). Germline CDR1 is MNHEY and CDR2 is SMNVEV (reference sequence). The V end lost 3 bases, the J end lost 3 bases, and 11 bases lay between the germline ends. The CDR3 is 15 amino acids. The CDR3, as DNA: TGTGCCAGCAGTTTTGAAGGACAGCCTAATGAAAAACTGTTTTTT. Translation: CASSFEGQPNEKLFF.

The chain employs TRBV27 and TRBJ1-5; the match to TRBD1 covers 7 bases. The CDR3 is made up of 18 amino acids. V was clipped by 5 bases and J by 2 bases; unmatched bases: 15. Germline lookup yields CDR1 MNHEY and CDR2 SMNVEV (reference sequence). For the CDR3, the DNA is TGTGCCAGCAGTCCCTCGAGGACAGGTAAATTCCGCAATCAGCCCCAGCATTTT. It specifies CASSPSRTGKFRNQPQHF.

This chain joins TRBV7-2 and TRBJ1-2; the match to TRBD1 covers 10 bases. The CDR3 loop spans 17 amino acids. Germline values: CDR1 SGHTA, CDR2 FQGNSA. The V segment lost 5 bases and the J segment 2 bases; nucleotides outside the gene matches: 11. The CDR3 protein is CASSRARTGGGNYGYTF. The CDR3, as DNA: TGTGCCAGCAGCCGAGCCCGGACAGGGGGAGGGAACTATGGCTACACCTTC.

The chain employs TRBV19 and TRBJ2-1; 10 bases map to TRBD2. The V gene end was trimmed by 7 bases and the J gene end by 4 bases; junction bases not matched to a gene: 4. Germline assignment: CDR1 LNHDA and CDR2 SQIVND (reference sequence). The CDR3 spans 14 residues. CDR3 amino acids: CASTRTSGYNEQFF. In DNA, the CDR3 is TGTGCCAGTACCCGGACTAGCGGTTACAATGAGCAGTTCTTC.

A remark on this clone: Additional DNA sequences in this sample encode the identical CDR3. The rearrangement links TRBV20-1 to TRBJ2-2, with D possibly matching TRBD2 (6 bases). Trimming stripped 6 bases from V and 6 bases from J, with 8 bases between. CDR1 and CDR2 (germline): DFQATT, SNEGSKA (reference sequence). This CDR3 is 11 amino acids long. CDR3 in DNA: TGCAGTGCAGGGAGGCCCGGGGAGCTGTTTTTT. This sequence encodes CSAGRPGELFF.

The V and J genes are TRBV7-9 and TRBJ2-7; 9 bases are a match to TRBD1. The germline CDR1 and CDR2 sequences are SEHNR and FQNEAQ (reference sequence). Unmatched junction bases numbered 11, after V lost 2 bases and J lost 3 bases. This CDR3 has 17 amino acids. CDR3 region: CASSLRWGGTGHYEQYF. The CDR3 coding sequence is TGTGCCAGCAGCTTAAGGTGGGGGGGGACAGGGCACTACGAGCAGTACTTC. Full variable domain (outside the CDR3, taken from reference TRBV7-9 and TRBJ2-7): DTGVSQNPRHKITKRGQNVTFRCDPISEHNRLYWYRQTLGQGPEFLTYFQNEAQLEKSRLLSDRFSAERPKGSFSTLEIQRTEQGDSAMYLCASSLRWGGTGHYEQYFGPGTRLTVT.

V gene TRBV4-2 combines with J gene TRBJ2-1; no clear D. Germline loops: CDR1 LGHNA, CDR2 YNFKEQ. CDR3 length: 13 residues. The germline V and J ends were trimmed by 1 base and 10 bases, with 11 bases remaining between them. The chain's CDR3 is CASSQVETHEQFF. The DNA of the CDR3 is TGTGCCAGCAGCCAAGTGGAGACGCACGAGCAGTTCTTC.

J is TRBJ1-4 and V is TRBV15; tentative D call: TRBD1 (5 bases). The V and J ends lost 3 bases and 4 bases respectively, with 15 bases between them. In germline, CDR1 is LNHNV, CDR2 YYDKDF (reference sequence). This CDR3 has 16 residues. The CDR3 region has the DNA TGTGCCACCAGCAGGGCCCCAGGGCCCGGTAATGAAAAACTGTTTTTT. Its protein product is CATSRAPGPGNEKLFF. Full variable domain (remainder filled in from reference TRBV15 and TRBJ1-4): DAMVIQNPRYQVTQFGKPVTLSCSQTLNHNVMYWYQQKSSQAPKLLFHYYDKDFNNEADTPDNFQSRRPNTSFCFLDIRSPGLGDTAMYLCATSRAPGPGNEKLFFGSGTQLSVL.

The chain is built from TRBV6-1 and TRBJ1-2; D is perhaps TRBD1 (6 bases). V shed 1 base and J shed 5 bases, with 11 bases lying between them. The length of the CDR3 is 14 residues. Germline V gives CDR1 MNHNS, CDR2 SASEGT. The CDR3 bases are TGTGCCAGCAGTGAAGGTGGGGGCTGGTATGGCTACACCTTC. Amino acid sequence: CASSEGGGWYGYTF.

This chain joins TRBV19 and TRBJ1-2, with TRBD1 as a possible D gene (5 bases). The germline gives CDR1 LNHDA, CDR2 SQIVND (reference sequence). The CDR3 has 17 residues. V lost 3 bases and J 2 bases, leaving 19 bases between the germline ends. The CDR3 DNA follows: TGTGCCAGTAGTATTAATAATATTGGGGCAGGGAACTATGGCTACACCTTC. Amino acids: CASSINNIGAGNYGYTF.

The chain links TRBV19 to TRBJ1-5; D remains unclear. This CDR3 is built from 15 residues. V lost 1 base and J lost 0, with 7 bases in between. The V gene's germline CDR1 is LNHDA and CDR2 SQIVND (reference sequence). DNA of the CDR3: TGTGCCAGTAGTATAGTCTCGTATAGCAATCAGCCCCAGCATTTT. Amino acid sequence: CASSIVSYSNQPQHF.